What follows is one TCR beta chain and its context. Its antigen is still unknown. No quality values exist for individual bases; no much larger clone is one base distant. Patients with a history of autoimmune disease or receiving systemic immunosuppression were excluded from the trial. In every dose cohort, peripheral blood was drawn for TCR sequencing at baseline, cycle 4 day 1, and cycle 7 day 1. Samples were obtained from an open-label, multicenter, first-in-human phase I dose-escalation trial of ivuxolimab. The trial enrolled adults with locally advanced or metastatic head and neck squamous cell, hepatocellular, melanoma or renal cell carcinoma. Before TCR sequencing, CD4+ T cells and CD8+ T cells from peripheral blood were sorted into separate populations. The record originates from a study of OX40 agonist ivuxolimab in advanced cancers. Study-wide context: Ivuxolimab was a fully human IgG2 agonistic monoclonal antibody targeting the costimulatory receptor OX40 (CD134). In the dose-escalation cohort, 70% to 85% of patients were male, and the mean age was approximately 60 years, with a range of 23 to 79. Patients were allowed to have had prior anti-PD-1, anti-PD-L1 or anti-CTLA-4 therapy, and 40% of the dose-escalation patients had been treated with checkpoint inhibitors. Intravenous ivuxolimab was administered to patients every 2 weeks at six dose levels: 0.01, 0.1, 0.3, 1.5, 3 and 10 mg/kg. Partial responses were achieved by three dose-escalation patients, of whom one had hepatocellular carcinoma and two had cutaneous melanoma. Of the 50 or so patients in dose escalation, some 20 had hepatocellular carcinoma, approximately 15 had melanoma, 9 had renal cell carcinoma and 9 had head and neck cancer. The paper reports the monotherapy dose-escalation portion (N of about 51 patients) of the phase I ivuxolimab trial. The purpose of peripheral TCRbeta sequencing was to test whether ivuxolimab changed TCR sequence diversity and led to clonal T-cell expansion. Overall results and qualifications from the work: After ivuxolimab, more expanded clones were found on average in CD8+ T cells than in CD4+ T cells. Low levels of normalized T-cell clonal expansion were also seen in some nonresponding patients. Partial responders in the 0.1-3.0 mg/kg groups had among the lowest normalized peripheral clonal expansion, especially among CD8+ T cells. At doses of 0.1 to 3.0 mg/kg, clonal expansion of both CD4+ and CD8+ blood T cells was observed from baseline to week 6. The antigen specificity of the peripheral T cells that underwent clonal expansion was not determined.

Genomic DNA was isolated from the sorted cells so that the TCRbeta CDR3 region could be sequenced. TCRbeta CDR3 regions were sequenced using the immunoSEQ Assay. This is the immuneACCESS table as TCRdb keeps it, with only in-frame sequences that have V and J called. A part of the clones is gone; compared with another copy, unresolved V genes explain less than half, and the rest is unexplained. The sample includes some 70,000 clones, with approximately 90% observed a single time. The top ten constitute about 8.2% of the sample. V loses 3 bases of germline sequence and J loses 8 bases, and the interval between the two ends is 17 bases. The germline V gene gives CDR1 as MNHNS and CDR2 as SASEGT. From the cysteine up to the phenylalanine, the CDR3 has a length of 15 residues. The read is trimmed to its CDR3 DNA, 45 bases read in frame from base 1.

The rearranged segments are TRBV6-1 and TRBJ1-5, with TRBD1 tentatively as D gene (6 bases match). The receptor was derived from an adult with an advanced solid tumor such as melanoma, head and neck, liver or kidney cancer. Material: CD4+ or CD8+ T cells sorted from blood, obtained in a trial of the OX40 agonist ivuxolimab. The CDR3 in this case is CASSESGAAGKPQHF. Read as DNA, the sequence is TGTGCCAGCAGTGAGTCGGGGGCTGCAGGAAAGCCCCAGCATTTT.